This T cell receptor (beta chain) was retrieved from a study of blood T cell repertoires in COVID-19. The CDR3 contains 14 residues. With 11 bases removed from V and 8 bases from J, the gap between germline ends came to 19 bases. CDR1 and CDR2 (germline): SGHNT, YENEEA. Some clones are missing from TCRdb's copy, which holds only in-frame ones; the method was immunoSEQ multiplex PCR. The repertoire includes a few hundred thousand clones, around 89% of them detected once, and approximately 3.8% sits in the top ten. V and J are TRBV11-3 and TRBJ1-6, with D tentatively TRBD1 (6 bases). Sequenced: peripheral blood. The clonotype comes from a man in his sixties who had recovered from COVID-19. The CDR3 coding sequence is TGTGCCCACAGGGTTCATGCTTTGGATTCACCCCTCCACTTT. Its protein is CAHRVHALDSPLHF.